This TCR beta chain was sequenced in a study of blood T cell repertoires in COVID-19. Study-level background: PBMCs, B-cell-depleted T cells, or T cells provided the cDNA or gDNA that made up the material.

Clones were sequenced by immunoSEQ multiplex PCR, and TCRdb holds only the in-frame ones, with some missing. The sample includes over 75,000 clones, roughly 83% of them seen just once. A single count supports this clone. Trimming cost V 3 bases and J 5 bases; bases outside gene matches: 8. CDR3 size: 15 residues. CDR1 and CDR2 from the germline V gene are MDHEN and SYDVKM. The genes are TRBV28 and TRBJ1-2; 8 bases line up with TRBD1. Input material: peripheral blood. The TCR was taken from a human donor in a cohort sampled during active COVID-19. This CDR3 is CASSLGRGLGYGYTF. The CDR3, as DNA: TGTGCCAGCAGTTTGGGCAGGGGGCTCGGGTATGGCTACACCTTC.